A selection of T cell receptor beta chains follows, all from one sample in a study of cytomegalovirus exposure and HLA in healthy donors. Clones were sequenced by immunoSEQ multiplex PCR, and TCRdb holds only the in-frame ones, with some missing. The sample lists about 130,000 clones, 8.5% to 10% occurring once. The sample comprised PBMCs. All receptors derive from a man in his forties or fifties in good health and CMV-seronegative. The CDR3 runs from the conserved cysteine through the conserved F or W. The order of the fields is CDR3 protein, V gene, D gene, J gene. A D gene is named only where the DNA matches it firmly.

CASSVGQAFTEAFF	TRBV9	NA	TRBJ1-1
CASRPPGQGNYNSPLHF	TRBV2	TRBD1	TRBJ1-6
CASSLGIDSPLHF	TRBV10-1	NA	TRBJ1-6
CASSLGQGGNTGELFF	TRBV5-1	TRBD1	TRBJ2-2
CASSLDGQNNSPLHF	TRBV5-1	NA	TRBJ1-6
CASSLGQGVGYTF	TRBV28	TRBD1	TRBJ1-2
CASSYRTGKKAFF	TRBV6-5	TRBD1	TRBJ1-1
CASSLVGNTEAFF	TRBV6-5	NA	TRBJ1-1
CASSRDRRNTGELFF	TRBV5-8	TRBD1	TRBJ2-2
CASSPSQGFQETQYF	TRBV27	TRBD1	TRBJ2-5
CASRLLREQYF	TRBV12-2	NA	TRBJ2-7
CASSVRDRVENSPLHF	TRBV9	TRBD1	TRBJ1-6
CASSEWVLAGTDTQYF	TRBV2	TRBD2	TRBJ2-3
CASSQTAGTGGSPLHF	TRBV27	TRBD1	TRBJ1-6
CASSLGPDSLLDF	TRBV11-3	NA	TRBJ2-4
CASSEKRSGPYF	TRBV2	NA	TRBJ2-5
CASTFWGDEQFF	TRBV5-6	NA	TRBJ2-1
CASSRGGGTIYF	TRBV13	NA	TRBJ1-3
CASSYGLQETQYF	TRBV6-5	NA	TRBJ2-5
CASSSAWGRNYQPQHF	TRBV2	NA	TRBJ1-5
CSVEDRTGPGANVLTF	TRBV29-1	NA	TRBJ2-6
CASSVEVGGSSYEQYF	TRBV9	NA	TRBJ2-7
CASSFSGVTGELFF	TRBV5-1	NA	TRBJ2-2
CASSRADMNTEAFF	TRBV18	NA	TRBJ1-1